The sequence of this T cell receptor beta chain was determined in a study of technical replicates of blood from several donors. CDR1 DFQATT and CDR2 SNEGSKA come from the germline V gene (reference sequence). V lost 4 bases, J lost 6 bases, and 8 bases lay in between. The CDR3 runs to 11 residues. The table came from immunoSEQ multiplex PCR; TCRdb's copy has only in-frame clones and leaves some out. The data contain roughly 73,000 clones, around 93% of them singletons. The chain links TRBV20-1 to TRBJ2-3; D unresolved. The sequenced sample was T cells isolated from PBMCs. The source is a human donor in good health. Here the CDR3 DNA reads TGCAGTGCTATTCGGGTGGATACGCAGTATTTT. Amino acid sequence: CSAIRVDTQYF.